This TCR beta chain was documented in a study of neurological immune-mediated disorders. Germline V gene sequence: CDR1 SGHTA, CDR2 FQGNSA. V gave up 6 bases and J gave up 5 bases, with 16 bases separating them. CDR3 length: 14 amino acids. Time point given: longitudinal time-point 1 (baseline). 5'RACE with 10-nucleotide random UMIs generated the cDNA. Sequencing runs each yielded over 190 million TCR-beta sequences from 15-18 subjects. TCRdb re-analysed the 5' RACE reads in MiXCR, keeping a single row per CDR3 protein. The sample carries some 49,000 distinct CDR3 sequences, more than 8% recorded once. This clonotype appeared many times.

The sample taken for sequencing was PBMCs. This chain links TRBV7-2 with TRBJ1-2, with a weak D call TRBD1 (6 bases). The sequence came from a woman in her thirties or forties in good health. Here the CDR3 reads CASSSQQGGYGYTF. The CDR3, as DNA: TGTGCCAGCAGTTCTCAACAGGGTGGTTATGGCTACACCTTC.